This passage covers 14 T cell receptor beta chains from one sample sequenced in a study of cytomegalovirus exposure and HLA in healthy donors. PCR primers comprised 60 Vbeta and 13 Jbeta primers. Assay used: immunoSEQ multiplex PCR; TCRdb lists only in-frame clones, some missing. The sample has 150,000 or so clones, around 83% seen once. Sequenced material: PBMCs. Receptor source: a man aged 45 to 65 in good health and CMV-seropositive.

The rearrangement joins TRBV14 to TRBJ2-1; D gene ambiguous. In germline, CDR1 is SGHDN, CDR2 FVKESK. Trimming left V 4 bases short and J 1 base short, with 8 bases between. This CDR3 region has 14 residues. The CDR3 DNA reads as TGTGCCAGCAGCCGGATCGGGTCCTACAATGAGCAGTTCTTC. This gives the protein CASSRIGSYNEQFF.

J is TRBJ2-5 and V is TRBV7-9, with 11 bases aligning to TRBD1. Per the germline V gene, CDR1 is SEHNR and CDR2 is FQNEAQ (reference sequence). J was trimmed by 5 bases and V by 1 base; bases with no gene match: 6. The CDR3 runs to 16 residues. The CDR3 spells CASSLGDRGERETQYF. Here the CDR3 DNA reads TGTGCCAGCAGCTTAGGGGACAGGGGGGAAAGGGAGACCCAGTACTTC.

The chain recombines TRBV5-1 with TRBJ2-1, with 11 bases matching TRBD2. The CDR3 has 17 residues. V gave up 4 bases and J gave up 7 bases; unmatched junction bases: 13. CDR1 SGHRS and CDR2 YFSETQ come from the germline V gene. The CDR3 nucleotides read TGCGCCAGCAGCCTCCTTACTAGCGGGAGTAACTTGAATGAGCAGTTCTTC. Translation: CASSLLTSGSNLNEQFF.

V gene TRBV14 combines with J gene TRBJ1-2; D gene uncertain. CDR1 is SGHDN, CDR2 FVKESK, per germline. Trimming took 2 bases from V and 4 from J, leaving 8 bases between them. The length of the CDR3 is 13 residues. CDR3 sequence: CASSQLKSYGYTF. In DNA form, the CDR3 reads TGTGCCAGCAGCCAATTAAAGAGCTATGGCTACACCTTC.

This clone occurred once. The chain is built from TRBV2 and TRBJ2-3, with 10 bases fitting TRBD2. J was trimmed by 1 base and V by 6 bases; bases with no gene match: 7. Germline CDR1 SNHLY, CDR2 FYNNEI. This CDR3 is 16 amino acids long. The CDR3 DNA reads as TGTGCCAGCAGGCTAGCGGGGGCCTTTGGCACAGATACGCAGTATTTT. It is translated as CASRLAGAFGTDTQYF. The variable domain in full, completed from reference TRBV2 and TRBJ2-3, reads EPEVTQTPSHQVTQMGQEVILRCVPISNHLYFYWYRQILGQKVEFLVSFYNNEISEKSEIFDDQFSVERPDGSNFTLKIRSTKLEDSAMYFCASRLAGAFGTDTQYFGPGTRLTVL.

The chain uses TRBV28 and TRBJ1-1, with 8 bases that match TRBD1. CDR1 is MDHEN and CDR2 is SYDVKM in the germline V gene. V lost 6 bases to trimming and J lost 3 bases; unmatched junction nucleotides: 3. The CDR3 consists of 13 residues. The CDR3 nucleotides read TGTGCCAGCAGGGAACAGGGGGACACTGAAGCTTTCTTT. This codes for CASREQGDTEAFF.

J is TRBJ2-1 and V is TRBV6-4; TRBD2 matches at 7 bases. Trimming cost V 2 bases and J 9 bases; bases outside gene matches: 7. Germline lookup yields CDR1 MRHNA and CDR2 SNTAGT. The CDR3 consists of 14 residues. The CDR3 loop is CASSDGDYAGEQFF. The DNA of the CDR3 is TGTGCCAGCAGTGACGGGGACTACGCGGGTGAGCAGTTCTTC.

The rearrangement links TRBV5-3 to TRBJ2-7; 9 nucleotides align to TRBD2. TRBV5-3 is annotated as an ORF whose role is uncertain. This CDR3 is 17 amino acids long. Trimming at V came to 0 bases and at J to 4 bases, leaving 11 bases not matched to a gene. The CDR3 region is CARSLARASGMWYEQYF. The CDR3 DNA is TGTGCCAGAAGCTTGGCTCGCGCTAGCGGGATGTGGTACGAGCAGTACTTC.

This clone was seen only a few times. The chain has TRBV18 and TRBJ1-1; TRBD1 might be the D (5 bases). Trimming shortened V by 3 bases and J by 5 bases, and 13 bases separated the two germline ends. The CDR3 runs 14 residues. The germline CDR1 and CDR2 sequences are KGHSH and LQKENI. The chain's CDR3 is CASSPQGGGTEAFF. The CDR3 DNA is TGTGCCAGCTCACCTCAGGGAGGCGGGACTGAAGCTTTCTTT.

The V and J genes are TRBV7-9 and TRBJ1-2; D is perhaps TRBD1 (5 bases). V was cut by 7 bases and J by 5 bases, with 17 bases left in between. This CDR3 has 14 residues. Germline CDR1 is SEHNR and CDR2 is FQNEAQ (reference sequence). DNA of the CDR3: TGTGCCAGCACCCAGGAGGGGCAGTTATATGGCTACACCTTC. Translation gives CASTQEGQLYGYTF.

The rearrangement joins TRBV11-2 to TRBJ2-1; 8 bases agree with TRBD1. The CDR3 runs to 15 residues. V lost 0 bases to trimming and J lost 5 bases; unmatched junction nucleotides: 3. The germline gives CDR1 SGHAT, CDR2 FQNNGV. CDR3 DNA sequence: TGTGCCAGCAGCTTAGAGGGACAGGTGAACAATGAGCAGTTCTTC. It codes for CASSLEGQVNNEQFF. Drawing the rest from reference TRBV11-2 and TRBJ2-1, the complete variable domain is EAGVAQSPRYKIIEKRQSVAFWCNPISGHATLYWYQQILGQGPKLLIQFQNNGVVDDSQLPKDRFSAERLKGVDSTLKIQPAKLEDSAVYLCASSLEGQVNNEQFFGPGTRLTVL.

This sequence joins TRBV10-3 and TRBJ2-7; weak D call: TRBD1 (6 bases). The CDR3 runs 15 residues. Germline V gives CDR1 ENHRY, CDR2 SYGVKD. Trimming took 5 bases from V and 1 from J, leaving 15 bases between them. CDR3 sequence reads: CAISSTGYLSYEQYF. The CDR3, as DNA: TGTGCCATCAGTAGTACAGGGTACCTTTCCTACGAGCAGTACTTC.

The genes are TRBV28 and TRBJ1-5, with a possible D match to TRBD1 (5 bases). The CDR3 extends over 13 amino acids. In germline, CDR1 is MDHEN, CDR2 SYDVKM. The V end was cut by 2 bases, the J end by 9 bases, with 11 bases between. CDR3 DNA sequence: TGTGCCAGCAGTTTAGGGGGGATCGGGCCCCAGCATTTT. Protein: CASSLGGIGPQHF.

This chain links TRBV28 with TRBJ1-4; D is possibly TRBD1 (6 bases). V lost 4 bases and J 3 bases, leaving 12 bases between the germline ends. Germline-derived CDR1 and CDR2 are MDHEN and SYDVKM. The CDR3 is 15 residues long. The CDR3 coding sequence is TGTGCCAGCAGTTCCCCGACAGGAGCTAATGAAAAACTGTTTTTT. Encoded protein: CASSSPTGANEKLFF.